This T cell receptor beta chain was sequenced in a study of control samples from healthy donors and cancer patients. The method was immunoSEQ multiplex PCR; TCRdb's version includes in-frame clones alone and lacks a portion of them. The top ten hold 6.5% to 9.5% of the sample, which has about 100,000 clones, approximately 93% seen once. V lost 6 bases and J lost 6, with 31 bases in between. Looked up from germline, CDR1 is SNHLY and CDR2 is FYNNEI. The CDR3 sequence is 19 residues long. The origin of this receptor is a man aged 18 to 30 in good health. The chain uses TRBV2 and TRBJ2-3; D perhaps matches TRBD2 (6 bases). Sequenced input: blood. The CDR3 DNA reads as TGTGCCAGCAGGAACATCCGGGCCGCGTTTATGGGTGCGGGGGATACGCAGTATTTT. It encodes CASRNIRAAFMGAGDTQYF.